One sample yielded the 28 T cell receptor beta chains listed below, sequenced in a study of blood T cell repertoires in COVID-19. Measured with immunoSEQ multiplex PCR; TCRdb has only the in-frame clones, and not every one. The sample yields some 300,000 clones, more than 80% seen once. The material sequenced was peripheral blood. These receptors all come from a woman between 45 and 60 years old with COVID-19, enrolled during active disease.

The rearrangement joins TRBV19 to TRBJ1-1, with D hard to call. Per germline, CDR1 LNHDA and CDR2 SQIVND (reference sequence). Trimming took off 5 bases at V and 4 bases at J, with 11 bases between the two ends. This CDR3 spans 13 amino acids. This CDR3 is CASSERVVTEAFF. CDR3 coding DNA: TGTGCCAGTAGTGAACGGGTAGTCACTGAAGCTTTCTTT.

The chain uses TRBV5-4 and TRBJ1-1; 9 nucleotides match TRBD1. CDR3 length equals 14 residues. Germline-derived CDR1 and CDR2 are SGHNT and YYREEE (reference sequence). The J segment lost 3 bases and the V segment lost 2 bases, leaving 2 bases of the junction unmatched. The DNA for the CDR3 is TGTGCCAGCAGCTTCCGGGACAGGGACACTGAAGCTTTCTTT. Its protein is CASSFRDRDTEAFF. Together with reference TRBV5-4 and TRBJ1-1, the CDR3 gives the full variable domain: ETGVTQSPTHLIKTRGQQVTLRCSSQSGHNTVSWYQQALGQGPQFIFQYYREEENGRGNFPPRFSGLQFPNYSSELNVNALELDDSALYLCASSFRDRDTEAFFGQGTRLTVV.

The V call is TRBV11-3, the J call TRBJ2-3, with D perhaps matching TRBD2 (5 bases). CDR1 and CDR2 (germline): SGHNT, YENEEA. Trimming pared 1 base from V and 6 bases from J, leaving 17 bases between. The CDR3 length is 16 residues. In nucleotides, the CDR3 is TGTGCCAGCAGCTTAGGATCTAGCCTTGTTTACGATACGCAGTATTTT. This codes for CASSLGSSLVYDTQYF.

The rearrangement links TRBV19 to TRBJ1-1; 9 bases map to TRBD1. Per the germline V gene, CDR1 is LNHDA and CDR2 is SQIVND (reference sequence). This CDR3 contains 14 residues. The V gene end was trimmed by 7 bases and the J gene end by 1 base; junction bases not matched to a gene: 4. The CDR3 DNA is TGTGCCAGTACCGCGGGACAGGGGAACACTGAAGCTTTCTTT. Protein: CASTAGQGNTEAFF.

The chain carries TRBV24-1 and TRBJ2-2; D is uncertain. This CDR3 spans 14 amino acids. The ends were cut back, 5 bases at V and 5 bases at J, with 11 bases in the middle. The germline gives CDR1 KGHDR, CDR2 SFDVKD. This CDR3 reads CATSGLEPTGELFF. As DNA, the CDR3 is TGTGCCACCAGTGGGCTAGAACCTACCGGGGAGCTGTTTTTT.

This clone came up a few times. The rearrangement joins TRBV30 to TRBJ1-1, with D possibly being TRBD1 (5 bases). Trimming pared 4 bases from V and 0 bases from J, leaving 15 bases between. Germline V CDR1 and CDR2: GTSNPN, SVGIG (reference sequence). The CDR3 has 15 residues. This chain's CDR3 is CAWKLGAGMNTEAFF. The CDR3 DNA reads TGTGCCTGGAAATTAGGGGCAGGGATGAACACTGAAGCTTTCTTT.

V is TRBV18 and J is TRBJ1-5; the match to TRBD1 covers 8 bases. Germline V gene data show CDR1 as KGHSH and CDR2 as LQKENI. The length of the CDR3 is 18 residues. J lost 4 bases, V lost 5 bases, and 16 bases had no gene match. The CDR3 reads CASSKRTGIGLGNQPQHF. In DNA form, the CDR3 reads TGTGCCAGCTCAAAGCGGACAGGGATAGGTCTGGGTAATCAGCCCCAGCATTTT.

This clone appeared a few times. This chain joins TRBV19 and TRBJ2-6, with TRBD1 as a possible D gene (5 bases). Germline V CDR1 and CDR2: LNHDA, SQIVND (reference sequence). V was cut by 0 bases and J by 10 bases, with 13 bases left in between. CDR3 length: 15 residues. The chain's CDR3 is CASSIEKGRRNVLTF. Here the CDR3 DNA reads TGTGCCAGTAGTATAGAGAAGGGGCGGAGAAACGTCCTGACTTTC.

This clone came up once. The V call is TRBV27, the J call TRBJ2-7, with TRBD1 as a possible D gene (5 bases). CDR3 length: 15 amino acids. The ends were cut back, 5 bases at V and 2 bases at J, with 16 bases in the middle. Germline-derived CDR1 and CDR2 are MNHEY and SMNVEV (reference sequence). CDR3 loop: CASSPRRGQTYEQYF. The CDR3 nucleotides read TGTGCCAGCAGTCCCCGTAGGGGCCAGACCTACGAGCAGTACTTC.

The V call is TRBV10-3, the J call TRBJ2-1, with TRBD2 identical over 9 bases. V lost 7 bases and J lost 0; bases outside the gene matches: 13. The CDR3 consists of 18 residues. Per germline, CDR1 ENHRY and CDR2 SYGVKD. This CDR3 is CAIMTLAGEGSSYNEQFF. The CDR3 region has the DNA TGTGCCATCATGACCTTAGCGGGAGAAGGGAGCTCCTACAATGAGCAGTTCTTC.

J is TRBJ2-1 and V is TRBV18; 7 bases are a match to TRBD1. From germline, CDR1 is KGHSH and CDR2 LQKENI. The CDR3 runs 16 residues. J gave up 6 bases and V 5 bases, and 13 bases lay outside the gene matches. The CDR3 protein is CASSSAIGTAFNEQFF. In nucleotides, the CDR3 is TGTGCCAGCTCATCGGCGATTGGGACAGCTTTCAATGAGCAGTTCTTC.

The V gene is TRBV5-1, the J gene TRBJ1-1, with D possibly being TRBD1 (6 bases). The germline V and J ends were trimmed by 1 base and 8 bases, with 15 bases remaining between them. This CDR3 is 14 amino acids long. Germline V gene lookup returns CDR1 SGHRS and CDR2 YFSETQ. In DNA form, the CDR3 reads TGCGCCAGCAGCTTGTGGAATTGGGGGACAGAAGCTTTCTTT. It is translated as CASSLWNWGTEAFF. The full variable domain, completed using reference TRBV5-1 and TRBJ1-1, is KAGVTQTPRYLIKTRGQQVTLSCSPISGHRSVSWYQQTPGQGLQFLFEYFSETQRNKGNFPGRFSGRQFSNSRSEMNVSTLELGDSALYLCASSLWNWGTEAFFGQGTRLTVV.

This clone was recorded only once. This chain links TRBV4-3 with TRBJ2-7, with 10 positions matching TRBD2. Germline CDR1 and CDR2: LGHNA and YSLEER. This CDR3 is built from 17 residues. The V gene end was trimmed by 4 bases and the J gene end by 0 bases; junction bases not matched to a gene: 9. The CDR3 region is CASSPGTSVLSSYEQYF. DNA for the CDR3: TGCGCCAGCAGCCCAGGGACTAGCGTTTTAAGCTCCTACGAGCAGTACTTC.

The chain is built from TRBV2 and TRBJ1-6; a possible D gene is TRBD1 (6 bases). This CDR3 is built from 16 residues. V gave up 6 bases and J gave up 6 bases, with 18 bases separating them. CDR1 is SNHLY, CDR2 FYNNEI, per germline. This chain's CDR3 is CASSRQAWGSNSPLHF. In DNA form, the CDR3 reads TGTGCCAGCAGCAGACAGGCTTGGGGGAGTAATTCACCCCTCCACTTT.

This chain links TRBV7-9 with TRBJ1-2; D not resolved. Germline V gene lookup returns CDR1 SEHNR and CDR2 FQNEAQ (reference sequence). This CDR3 is 15 amino acids long. Trimming pared 3 bases from V and 4 bases from J, leaving 15 bases between. Written as DNA, the CDR3 is TGTGCCAGCAGCTTGAGCACAGTTCAGACCTATGGCTACACCTTC. Residues: CASSLSTVQTYGYTF.

The V call is TRBV19, the J call TRBJ2-1; 9 nucleotides match TRBD2. Germline V gene lookup returns CDR1 LNHDA and CDR2 SQIVND (reference sequence). V lost 3 bases, J lost 2 bases, and 5 bases stayed unmatched. This CDR3 comprises 16 residues. The CDR3 coding sequence is TGTGCCAGTAGTATTGTAGCGGGAGCCGCCTACAATGAGCAGTTCTTC. Encoded protein: CASSIVAGAAYNEQFF.

This rearrangement joins TRBV6-5 to TRBJ1-1, with TRBD1 matching over 7 bases. V lost 11 bases and J lost 4; bases outside the gene matches: 7. The CDR3 has 12 residues. Germline CDR1 MNHEY, CDR2 SVGAGI. In nucleotides, the CDR3 is TGTGCCGTCGTAGGGGGCTCCACTGAAGCTTTCTTT. Residues: CAVVGGSTEAFF.

The rearrangement joins TRBV30 to TRBJ1-1, with a possible D match to TRBD1 (5 bases). The CDR3 is 11 residues long. Germline CDR1 is GTSNPN and CDR2 is SVGIG (reference sequence). Trimming left V 4 bases short and J 5 bases short, with 8 bases between. The CDR3 sequence: CAWNGGTEAFF. CDR3 bases: TGTGCCTGGAACGGGGGTACTGAAGCTTTCTTT.

On this clone: This same CDR3 is encoded by further DNA sequences in the sample. This sequence joins TRBV27 and TRBJ2-7; tentative D call: TRBD1 (6 bases). This CDR3 is built from 13 residues. V was shortened by 6 bases and J by 3 bases, with 12 bases between the two germline ends. The germline V gene encodes CDR1 MNHEY and CDR2 SMNVEV (reference sequence). CDR3 sequence (DNA): TGTGCCAGCAGCCTCGGACAGAGCTACGAGCAGTACTTC. Translating it yields CASSLGQSYEQYF.

The rearrangement links TRBV5-5 to TRBJ2-7; 12 positions agree with TRBD2. V was clipped by 7 bases and J by 4 bases; unmatched bases: 12. Germline V lookup: CDR1 SGHKS, CDR2 YYEKEE (reference sequence). This CDR3 has 16 residues. CDR3 sequence reads: CASWPSGRAVPYEQYF. The CDR3 nucleotides are TGTGCCAGCTGGCCTAGCGGGAGGGCCGTTCCATACGAGCAGTACTTC. Using reference TRBV5-5 and TRBJ2-7 for the parts outside the CDR3, the full variable domain is DAGVTQSPTHLIKTRGQQVTLRCSPISGHKSVSWYQQVLGQGPQFIFQYYEKEERGRGNFPDRFSARQFPNYSSELNVNALLLGDSALYLCASWPSGRAVPYEQYFGPGTRLTVT.

The gene calls are TRBV18 and TRBJ2-1, with D maybe TRBD1 (5 bases). The V end lost 2 bases, the J end lost 2 bases, and 10 bases lay between the germline ends. Germline V gene sequence: CDR1 KGHSH, CDR2 LQKENI. This CDR3 spans 15 amino acids. Written as DNA, the CDR3 is TGTGCCAGCTCACCAATGACAGCGCCCTACAATGAGCAGTTCTTC. This codes for CASSPMTAPYNEQFF.

J is TRBJ1-2 and V is TRBV30, with D maybe TRBD1 (5 bases). Germline V CDR1 and CDR2: GTSNPN, SVGIG (reference sequence). The CDR3 extends over 16 amino acids. Trimming cost V 5 bases and J 4 bases, with 23 bases left between them. The CDR3 is CAWHPPLDRKFYGYTF. Here the CDR3 DNA reads TGTGCCTGGCACCCGCCGTTAGACAGAAAATTCTATGGCTACACCTTC.

CDR3 amino acids: CASAPQGYEQYF. The DNA for the CDR3 is TGTGCCAGCGCTCCCCAGGGATACGAGCAGTACTTC. V gene TRBV6-5 combines with J gene TRBJ2-7; maybe TRBD1 (5 bases). This CDR3 contains 12 residues. Germline V CDR1 and CDR2: MNHEY, SVGAGI. Trimming left V 8 bases short and J 4 bases short, with 12 bases between.

The chain couples TRBV10-3 to TRBJ2-7; D is perhaps TRBD1 (5 bases). The V gene's germline CDR1 is ENHRY and CDR2 SYGVKD. V was clipped by 3 bases and J by 2 bases, with 20 bases between them. The CDR3 length is 17 residues. This chain's CDR3 is CAISDPRWGRAAYEQYF. In DNA, the CDR3 is TGTGCCATCAGTGATCCACGATGGGGCAGGGCCGCCTACGAGCAGTACTTC.

DNA for the CDR3: TGTGCCAGCAGCTTGGGGGTTGCAGGGGGCTCTGGCACTGAAGCTTTCTTT. It is translated as CASSLGVAGGSGTEAFF. The V gene is TRBV7-3, the J gene TRBJ1-1, with 8 bases identical to TRBD1. V lost 3 bases, J lost 4 bases, and 13 bases stayed unmatched. CDR1 and CDR2 from the germline V gene are SGHTA and FQGTGA. This CDR3 comprises 17 residues.

The chain has TRBV19 and TRBJ1-3; 7 bases line up with TRBD1. The junction had 9 bases not matched to a gene; V was cut back by 9 bases and J by 1 base. The CDR3 consists of 15 residues. CDR1 and CDR2 (germline): LNHDA, SQIVND (reference sequence). For the CDR3, the DNA is TGTGCCAGCTACAACAGGGGCCGGTCTGGAAACACCATATATTTT. Its translation is CASYNRGRSGNTIYF.

The chain has TRBV30 and TRBJ2-1, with D possibly being TRBD2 (6 bases). The germline V gene encodes CDR1 GTSNPN and CDR2 SVGIG (reference sequence). The CDR3 extends over 11 amino acids. Trimming shortened V by 5 bases and J by 10 bases, and 12 bases separated the two germline ends. The CDR3 coding sequence is TGTGCCTGGGGGATTCTAGCGGAGCAGTTCTTC. Its translation: CAWGILAEQFF.

The V gene is TRBV5-4, the J gene TRBJ1-3, with D perhaps matching TRBD1 (5 bases). This CDR3 region has 16 residues. V lost 4 bases and J 0 bases, leaving 14 bases between the germline ends. The germline V gene has CDR1 SGHNT and CDR2 YYREEE (reference sequence). CDR3 nucleotide sequence: TGTGCCAGCAGCACCCGCGGGGGAATCTCTGGAAACACCATATATTTT. Translating it yields CASSTRGGISGNTIYF.